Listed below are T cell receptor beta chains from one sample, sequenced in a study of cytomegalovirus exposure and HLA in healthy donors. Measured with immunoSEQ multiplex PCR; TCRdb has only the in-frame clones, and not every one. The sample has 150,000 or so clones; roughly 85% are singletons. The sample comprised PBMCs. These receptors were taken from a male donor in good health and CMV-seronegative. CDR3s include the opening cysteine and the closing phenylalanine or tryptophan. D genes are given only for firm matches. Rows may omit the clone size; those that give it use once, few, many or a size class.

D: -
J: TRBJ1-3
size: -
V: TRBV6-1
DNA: TGTGCCAGCAGTGAGATAGTTGAGTCCGGAAACACCATATATTTT
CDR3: CASSEIVESGNTIYF

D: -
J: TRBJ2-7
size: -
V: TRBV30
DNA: TGTGCCTGGAGTTTCAGGGGCGATGGCGAGCAGTACTTC
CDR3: CAWSFRGDGEQYF

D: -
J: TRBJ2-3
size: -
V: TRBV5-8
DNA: TGTACCAGCAGCTTGGTTCGGACACTTATCACAGATACGCAGTATTTT
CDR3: CTSSLVRTLITDTQYF

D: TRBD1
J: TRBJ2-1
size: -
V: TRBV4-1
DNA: TGCGCCAGCAGCCCAACCGGGACAGATTACAATGAGCAGTTCTTC
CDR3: CASSPTGTDYNEQFF

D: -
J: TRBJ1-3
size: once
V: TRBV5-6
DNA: TGTGCCAGCAGCCGACTCGGGAACACCGGTGGAAACACCATATATTTT
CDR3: CASSRLGNTGGNTIYF

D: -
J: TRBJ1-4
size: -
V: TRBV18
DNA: TGTGCCAGCTCACCCGAAACGAGGGCTAATGAAAAACTGTTTTTT
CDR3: CASSPETRANEKLFF

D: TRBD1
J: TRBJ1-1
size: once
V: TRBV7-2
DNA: TGTGCCAGCAGCCGGGACAGGCAGATGAACACTGAAGCTTTCTTT
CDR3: CASSRDRQMNTEAFF

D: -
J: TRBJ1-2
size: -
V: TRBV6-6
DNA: TGTGCCAGCAAGGAGGGGAACTATGGCTACACCTTC
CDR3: CASKEGNYGYTF

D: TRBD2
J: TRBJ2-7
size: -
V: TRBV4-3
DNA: TGCGCCAGCAGCCAAGGGACTAGCGGGATCTACGAGCAGTACTTC
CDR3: CASSQGTSGIYEQYF

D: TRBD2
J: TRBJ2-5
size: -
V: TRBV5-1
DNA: TGCGCCAGCAGCTTGGCGGCTAGCGGGGGACAAGAGACCCAGTACTTC
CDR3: CASSLAASGGQETQYF

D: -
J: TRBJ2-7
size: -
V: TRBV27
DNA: TGTGCCAGCATCACGGACTTCTACGAGCAGTACTTC
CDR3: CASITDFYEQYF

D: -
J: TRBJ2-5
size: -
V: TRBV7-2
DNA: TGTGCCAGCAGCTTAGACCCTCATAGGGGGGAGACCCAGTACTTC
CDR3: CASSLDPHRGETQYF

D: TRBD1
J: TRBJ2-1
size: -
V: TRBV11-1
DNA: TGTGCCAGCAGCTCCGGACAGGATCATGAGCAGTTCTTC
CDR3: CASSSGQDHEQFF

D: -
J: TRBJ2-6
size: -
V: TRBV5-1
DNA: TGCGCCAGCAGCGCAGGGCCCCGGGGGTCAAACTCTGGGGCCAACGTCCTGACTTTC
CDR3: CASSAGPRGSNSGANVLTF

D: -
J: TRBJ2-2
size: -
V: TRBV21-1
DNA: TGTGCCAGCAGCCAGGGACAGGGGCCCTACACCGGGGAGCTGTTTTTT
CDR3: CASSQGQGPYTGELFF

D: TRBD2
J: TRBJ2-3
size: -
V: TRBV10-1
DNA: TGCGCCAGCAGTGATATAGCGGGGGGGAGCACAGATACGCAGTATTTT
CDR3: CASSDIAGGSTDTQYF

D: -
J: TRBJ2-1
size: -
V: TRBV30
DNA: TGTGCCTGGAGTCCCCTGGGGCGATTGAGCTCCTACAATGAGCAGTTCTTC
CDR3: CAWSPLGRLSSYNEQFF

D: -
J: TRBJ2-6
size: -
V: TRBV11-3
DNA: TGTGCCAGCAGTGGGGGGCAGGGGGTCTCTGGGGCCAACGTCCTGACTTTC
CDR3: CASSGGQGVSGANVLTF

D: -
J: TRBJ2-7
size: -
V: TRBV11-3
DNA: TGTGCCAGCAGCTTGGGGAGCAGCTCCTACGAGCAGTACTTC
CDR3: CASSLGSSSYEQYF

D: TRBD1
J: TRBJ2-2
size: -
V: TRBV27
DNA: TGTGCCAGCAGGAAGGGACAGGTCAACACCGGGGAGCTGTTTTTT
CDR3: CASRKGQVNTGELFF

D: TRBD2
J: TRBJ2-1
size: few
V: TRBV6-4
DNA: TGTGCCAGCAGTGAGGGGACTAGCAATGAGCAGTTCTTC
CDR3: CASSEGTSNEQFF

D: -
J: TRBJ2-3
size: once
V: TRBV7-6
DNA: TGTGCCAGCAGCTTAGGGGGGGACACAGATACGCAGTATTTT
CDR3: CASSLGGDTDTQYF

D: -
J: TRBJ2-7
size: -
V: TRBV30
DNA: TGTGCCTGGAGGCGGGCAGCCGTCTCCTACGAGCAGTACTTC
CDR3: CAWRRAAVSYEQYF

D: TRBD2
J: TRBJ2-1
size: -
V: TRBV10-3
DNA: TGTGCCATCAGCCCTTGGGTAGCGGGAGATAGCAATGAGCAGTTCTTC
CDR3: CAISPWVAGDSNEQFF

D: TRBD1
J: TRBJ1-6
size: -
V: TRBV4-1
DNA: TGCGCCAGCAGCCAAGATGGGTGGGACAGGGGGACCTCCTATAATTCACCCCTCCACTTT
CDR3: CASSQDGWDRGTSYNSPLHF

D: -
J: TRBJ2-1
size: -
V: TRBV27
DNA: TGTGCCAGCAGTTTAAGTAGCTACTACAATGAGCAGTTCTTC
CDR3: CASSLSSYYNEQFF

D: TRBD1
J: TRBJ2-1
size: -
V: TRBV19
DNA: TGTGCCAGTAGTGCGGACAGGGGGCGCGAAGGGCCTCGGAATGAGCAGTTCTTC
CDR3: CASSADRGREGPRNEQFF

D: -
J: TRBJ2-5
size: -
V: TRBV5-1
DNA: TGCGCCAGCAGCTTGAATACAGGGACCGGGGAGACCCAGTACTTC
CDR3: CASSLNTGTGETQYF

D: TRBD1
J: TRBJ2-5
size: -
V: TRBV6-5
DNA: TGTGCCAGCAGTTTTGCAACGGGACAGAGGGGAGAGACCCAGTACTTC
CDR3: CASSFATGQRGETQYF

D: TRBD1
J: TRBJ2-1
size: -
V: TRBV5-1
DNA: TGCGCCAGCAGCTTTACAGGGGAATTATACAATGAGCAGTTCTTC
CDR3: CASSFTGELYNEQFF

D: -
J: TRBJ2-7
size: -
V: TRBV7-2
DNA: TGTGCCAGCAGCTTAGAGCCTCGAACGGGATCCGAGCAGTACTTC
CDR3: CASSLEPRTGSEQYF

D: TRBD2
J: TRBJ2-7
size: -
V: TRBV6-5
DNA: TGTGCCAGCAGTTACAGCGGGAGGAGCTCCTACGAGCAGTACTTC
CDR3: CASSYSGRSSYEQYF

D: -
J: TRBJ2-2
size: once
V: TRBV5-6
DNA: TGTGCCAGCAGCCCCGGATCCACGAGGGCCGGGGAGCTGTTTTTT
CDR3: CASSPGSTRAGELFF

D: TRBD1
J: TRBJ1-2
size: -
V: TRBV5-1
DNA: TGCGCCAGCAGCCCCGGGACAGGCTATGGCTACACCTTC
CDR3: CASSPGTGYGYTF

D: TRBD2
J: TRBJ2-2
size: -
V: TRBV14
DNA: TGTGCCAGCAGCCGTATAGCGGGAGGCAGGGGGTACGCGAACACCGGGGAGCTGTTTTTT
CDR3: CASSRIAGGRGYANTGELFF

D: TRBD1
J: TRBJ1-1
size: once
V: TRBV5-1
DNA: TGCGCCAGCAGCCTCTGGACAGGTCCGAACACTGAAGCTTTCTTT
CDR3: CASSLWTGPNTEAFF

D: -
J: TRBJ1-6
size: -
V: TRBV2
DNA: TGTGCCAGCTCCGGCGGGTGGCAGAGTAATTCACCCCTCCACTTT
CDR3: CASSGGWQSNSPLHF

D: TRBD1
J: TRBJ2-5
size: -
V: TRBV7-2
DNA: TGTGCCAGCAGCCCGCGACAGGGTGGGATGGAGACCCAGTACTTC
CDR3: CASSPRQGGMETQYF

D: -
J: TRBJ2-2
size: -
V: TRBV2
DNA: TGTGCCAGCCTAATCTCCGGGACATACACCGGGGAGCTGTTTTTT
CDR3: CASLISGTYTGELFF

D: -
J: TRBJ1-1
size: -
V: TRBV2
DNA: TGTGCCAGCAGAGGGGCGTTGAACACTGAAGCTTTCTTT
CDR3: CASRGALNTEAFF

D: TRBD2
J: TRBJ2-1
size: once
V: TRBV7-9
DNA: TGTGCCAGCAGCTCAGAGGGACTAGCTGGGGATGAGCAGTTCTTC
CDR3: CASSSEGLAGDEQFF

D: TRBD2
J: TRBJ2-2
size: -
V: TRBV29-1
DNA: TGCAGCGTTGGACTAGCGGGGTCGAACACCGGGGAGCTGTTTTTT
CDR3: CSVGLAGSNTGELFF

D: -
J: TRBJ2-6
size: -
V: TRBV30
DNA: TGTGCCTGGAGTGTAGGTAGGAAGCGGTCTGGGGCCAACGTCCTGACTTTC
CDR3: CAWSVGRKRSGANVLTF

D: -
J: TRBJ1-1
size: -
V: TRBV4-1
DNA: TGCGCCAGCAGCCAAGATGGGTTAGGACAGTACACTGAAGCTTTCTTT
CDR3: CASSQDGLGQYTEAFF

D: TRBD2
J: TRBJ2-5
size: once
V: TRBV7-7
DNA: TGTGCCAGCAGCCCCTGGACTAGCGGGGGGGAGACCCAGTACTTC
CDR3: CASSPWTSGGETQYF

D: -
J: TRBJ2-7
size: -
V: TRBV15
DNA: TGTGCCACCAGCAGGTCCAGGTCCGGCTACGAGCAGTACTTC
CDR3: CATSRSRSGYEQYF

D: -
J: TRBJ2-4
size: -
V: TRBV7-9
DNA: TGTGCTACGCAGGAGGGAGCCAAAAACATTCAGTACTTC
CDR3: CATQEGAKNIQYF

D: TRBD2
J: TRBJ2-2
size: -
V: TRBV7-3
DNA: TGTGCCAGCAGCTTAAACCTGGGACTAGCGGGAGGTCGGGCCGGGGAGCTGTTTTTT
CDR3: CASSLNLGLAGGRAGELFF

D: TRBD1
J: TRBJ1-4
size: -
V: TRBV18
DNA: TGTGCCAGCTCAGGCGGGACAGTTGAAAAACTGTTTTTT
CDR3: CASSGGTVEKLFF

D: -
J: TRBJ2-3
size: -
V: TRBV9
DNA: TGTGCCAGCAGCGAGCACTGGGGAGGCACAGATACGCAGTATTTT
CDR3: CASSEHWGGTDTQYF

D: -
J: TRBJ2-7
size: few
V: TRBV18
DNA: TGTGCCAGCTCACCAGTACAGGCCGACGAGCAGTACTTC
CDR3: CASSPVQADEQYF

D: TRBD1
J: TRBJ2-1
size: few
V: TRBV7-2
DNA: TGTGCCAGCAGCTTACAGGGGGCGTACAATGAGCAGTTCTTC
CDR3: CASSLQGAYNEQFF

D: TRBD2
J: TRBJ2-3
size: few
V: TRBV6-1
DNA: TGTGCCAGCAGTGAAGTAGCGGGGGGGCCGGATACGCAGTATTTT
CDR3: CASSEVAGGPDTQYF

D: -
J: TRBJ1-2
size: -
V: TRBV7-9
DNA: TGTGCCAGCAGCCTAGGGGAGGGCTATGGCTACACCTTC
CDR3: CASSLGEGYGYTF